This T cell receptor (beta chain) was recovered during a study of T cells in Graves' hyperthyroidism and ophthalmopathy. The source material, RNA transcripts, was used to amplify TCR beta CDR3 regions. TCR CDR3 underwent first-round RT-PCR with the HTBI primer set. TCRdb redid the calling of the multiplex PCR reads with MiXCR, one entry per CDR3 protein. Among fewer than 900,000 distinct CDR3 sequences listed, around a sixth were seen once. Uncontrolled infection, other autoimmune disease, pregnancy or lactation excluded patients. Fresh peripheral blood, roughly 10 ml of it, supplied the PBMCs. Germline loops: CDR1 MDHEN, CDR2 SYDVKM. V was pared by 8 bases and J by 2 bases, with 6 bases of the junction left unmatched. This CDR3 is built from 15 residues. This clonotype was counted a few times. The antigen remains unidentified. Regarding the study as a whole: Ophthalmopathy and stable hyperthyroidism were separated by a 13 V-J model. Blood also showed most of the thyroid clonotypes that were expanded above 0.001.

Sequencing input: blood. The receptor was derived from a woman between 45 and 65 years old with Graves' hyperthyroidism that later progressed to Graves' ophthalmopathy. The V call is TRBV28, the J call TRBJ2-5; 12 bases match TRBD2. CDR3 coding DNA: TGTGCCAGCCGATTGACTAGCGGGGGTCAAGAGACCCAGTACTTC. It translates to CASRLTSGGQETQYF.